A selection of T cell receptor beta chains follows, all from one sample in a study of CXCR3-negative and CXCR3-positive naive CD8 T cells. One entry per CDR3 protein, without DNA, is what TCRdb gives after re-calling the 5' RACE reads. Its clone listing holds about 98,000 distinct CDR3 sequences. Sequencing used naive CXCR3+ CD8+ T cells from blood. The receptors derive from a human donor in good health. Some clones in this sample may be carry-over from other donors' samples. CDR3s include the opening cysteine and the closing phenylalanine or tryptophan.

J gene | V gene | CDR3 protein
TRBJ2-3 | TRBV29-1 | CSVGTGTTDTQYF
TRBJ1-4 | TRBV12-3/TRBV12-4 | CASSLTDRGDEKLFF
TRBJ2-7 | TRBV11-2 | CASSLTSGNYEQYF
TRBJ1-2 | TRBV5-1 | CASSPDGLTPNYGYTF
TRBJ2-7 | TRBV6-6 | CASSYPSPYEQYF
TRBJ1-2 | TRBV6-2/TRBV6-3 | CASSYWASQGDDYGYTF
TRBJ2-4 | TRBV29-1 | CSPRLPGRTLAKNIQYF
TRBJ2-7 | TRBV14 | CASSQGRDYTYEQYF
TRBJ1-2 | TRBV12-3/TRBV12-4 | CASSFVGDYGYTF
TRBJ2-3 | TRBV5-5 | CASSLSQGPADTQYF
TRBJ2-1 | TRBV12-3/TRBV12-4 | CASSLVMARTNEQFF
TRBJ2-5 | TRBV7-6 | CASKRAASTRGTQYF
TRBJ2-7 | TRBV30 | CAWKEGYEQYF
TRBJ2-7 | TRBV29-1 | CSARTGGEQYF
TRBJ2-7 | TRBV14 | CASSQASRGSEQYF
TRBJ1-2 | TRBV29-1 | CSVEVVINPRTGGLSLTF
TRBJ2-1 | TRBV3-1 | CASSPGGRAYNEQFF
TRBJ2-3 | TRBV28 | CASDLAGGTDTQYF
TRBJ2-7 | TRBV7-2 | CASSLYEGGPYEQYF
TRBJ2-7 | TRBV28 | CASRDGAYEQYF
TRBJ2-1 | TRBV27 | CASTLIKGGIINEQFF
TRBJ2-1 | TRBV4-1 | CASSPDHWTGLEQFF
TRBJ2-7 | TRBV7-6 | CASSRFSGGDEQYF
TRBJ2-3 | TRBV4-1 | CASSPLGGGPTDTQYF
TRBJ1-5 | TRBV7-2 | CASSFYRDNQPQHF
TRBJ2-7 | TRBV27 | CASRNPGGTYEQYF
TRBJ2-1 | TRBV6-4 | CASSVTAGHGNNEQFF
TRBJ2-6 | TRBV7-3 | CASSGGGSASGANVLTF
TRBJ1-6 | TRBV3-1 | CASGQGVRTNSPLHF
TRBJ2-5 | TRBV11-2 | CASSSRLAGYHGTQYF
TRBJ1-1 | TRBV6-2/TRBV6-3 | CASSKGVHTEALF
TRBJ2-1 | TRBV6-2/TRBV6-3 | CASEGASGVFSYNEQFF
TRBJ2-7 | TRBV29-1 | CSVETGYYEQYF
TRBJ2-4 | TRBV9 | CASSITGGTSKNIQYF
TRBJ2-3 | TRBV28 | CASSPRAGGLDTQYF
TRBJ2-1 | TRBV5-1 | CASSSTDKQYNEQFF
TRBJ2-7 | TRBV7-2 | CASSLAGGPQYEQYF
TRBJ2-3 | TRBV7-6 | CASSLALARTDTQYF
TRBJ1-2 | TRBV12-3/TRBV12-4 | CASSPAPGQGELRYTF
TRBJ2-4 | TRBV7-9 | CASTSIPNIQYF
TRBJ1-2 | TRBV15 | CATSRATLNYGYTF
TRBJ2-3 | TRBV11-2 | CASTLAGESTDTQYF
TRBJ1-2 | TRBV29-1 | CSVLPTEDYGYTF
TRBJ1-1 | TRBV5-1 | CASSPGLYTEAFF
TRBJ2-3 | TRBV5-1 | CASSNGTSLPYPITDTQYF
TRBJ1-1 | TRBV7-9 | CASSPDTIEAFF
TRBJ2-7 | TRBV7-7 | CASSLSMALGGGEQYF
TRBJ2-1 | TRBV18 | CASSPPSGGAYNEQFF
TRBJ2-1 | TRBV7-9 | CASSLVGSSPNNEQFF
TRBJ2-5 | TRBV7-6 | CASSLGGLQETQYF
TRBJ2-7 | TRBV19 | CASSISGVAYEQYF
TRBJ1-4 | TRBV20-1 | CSARVVGQVNEKLFF
TRBJ2-3 | TRBV7-9 | CASTFSTDTQYF